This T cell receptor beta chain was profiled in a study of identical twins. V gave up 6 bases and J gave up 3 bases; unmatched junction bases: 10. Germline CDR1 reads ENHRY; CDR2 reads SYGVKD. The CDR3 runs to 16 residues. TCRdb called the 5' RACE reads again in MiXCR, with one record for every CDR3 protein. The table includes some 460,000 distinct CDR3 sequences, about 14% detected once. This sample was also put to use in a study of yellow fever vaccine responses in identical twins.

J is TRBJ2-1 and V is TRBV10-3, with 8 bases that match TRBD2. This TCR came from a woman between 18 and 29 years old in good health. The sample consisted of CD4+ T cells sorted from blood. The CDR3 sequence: CAISVTAGGGYNEQFF. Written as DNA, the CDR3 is TGTGCCATCAGCGTAACAGCCGGGGGGGGCTACAATGAGCAGTTCTTC.